The text below deals with one T cell receptor beta chain. Its matching antigen is unknown. This sample is drawn from a study of T cells in Graves' hyperthyroidism and ophthalmopathy. Regarding the study as a whole: Researchers found most expanded thyroid clonotypes above 0.001 in blood as well. The model's output predicted ophthalmopathy at a median of roughly 6.9 months prior to onset.

Regions amplified from RNA transcripts were the TCR beta CDR3 regions. During a first-round RT-PCR of the TCR CDR3, the HTBI primer set was used. One entry per CDR3 protein, called by TCRdb with MiXCR from the multiplex PCR reads. The table records hundreds of thousands of distinct CDR3 sequences, about 38% of them present only once. Trimming removed 4 bases from V and 0 bases from J, with 13 bases in between. The CDR3 is 14 residues long. CDR1 and CDR2 from the germline V gene are DFQATT and SNEGSKA (reference sequence). Graves' hyperthyroidism is called stable when ophthalmopathy does not progress within 18 months. An approximately 10 ml volume of fresh peripheral blood provided the PBMCs.

The specimen was blood. The V and J genes are TRBV20-1 and TRBJ2-7, with no clear D. The clonotype comes from a man between 18 and 35 years old with Graves' hyperthyroidism. CDR3 sequence (DNA): TGCAGTGCTATTAATGGGTATAGCTCCTACGAGCAGTACTTC. The encoded protein is CSAINGYSSYEQYF.